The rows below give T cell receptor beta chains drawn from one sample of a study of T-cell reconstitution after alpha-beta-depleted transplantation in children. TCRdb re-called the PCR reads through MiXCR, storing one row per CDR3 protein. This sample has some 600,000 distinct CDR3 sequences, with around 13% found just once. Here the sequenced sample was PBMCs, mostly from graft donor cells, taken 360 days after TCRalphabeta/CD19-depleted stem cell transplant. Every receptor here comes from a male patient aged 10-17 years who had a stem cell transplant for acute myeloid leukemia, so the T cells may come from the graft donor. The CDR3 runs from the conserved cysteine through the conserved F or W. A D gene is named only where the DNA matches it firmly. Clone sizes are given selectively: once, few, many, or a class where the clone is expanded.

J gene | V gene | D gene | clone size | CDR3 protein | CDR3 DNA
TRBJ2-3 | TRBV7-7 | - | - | CASSLNGGPGGLTTDTKYF | TGTGCTAGCAGCTTAAATGGGGGACCCGGGGGTTTGACCACAGATACGAAGTATTTT
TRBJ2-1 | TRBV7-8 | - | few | CASSLMTGWDEQFF | TGTGCCAGCAGCTTGATGACTGGGTGGGATGAGCAGTTCTTC
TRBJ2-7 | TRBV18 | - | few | CASSPAGFYEQYF | TGTGCCAGCTCACCAGCGGGTTTCTACGAGCAGTACTTC
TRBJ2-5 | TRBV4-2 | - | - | CASSQDQGQRSQETQYF | TGTGCCAGCAGCCAAGATCAGGGCCAGCGGAGCCAAGAGACCCAGTACTTC
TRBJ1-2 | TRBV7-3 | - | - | CASSEGDAYGTF | TGTGCCAGCAGCGAGGGGGACGCTTATGGAACCTTC
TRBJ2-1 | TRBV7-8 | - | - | CASSSGTPGHQFF | TGTGCCAGCAGCTCTGGGACCCCCGGCCATCAGTTCTTC
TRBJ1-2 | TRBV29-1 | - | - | CSVDGGDYGYTF | TGCAGCGTTGATGGCGGGGACTATGGCTACACCTTC
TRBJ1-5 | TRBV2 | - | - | CASSVFENQPQHF | TGTGCCAGCAGTGTTTTTGAGAATCAGCCCCAGCATTTT
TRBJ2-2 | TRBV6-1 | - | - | CASRPPTGRPGELFF | TGTGCCAGCAGACCGCCCACGGGGCGCCCCGGGGAGCTGTTTTTT
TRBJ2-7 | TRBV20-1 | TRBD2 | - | CSASQGGVLAGGHRLSYEQYF | TGCAGTGCTAGCCAGGGAGGGGTCCTAGCGGGAGGGCACCGGTTGTCGTACGAGCAGTACTTC
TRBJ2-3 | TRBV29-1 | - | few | CSAQTGMDTQYF | TGCAGCGCCCAGACTGGGATGGATACGCAGTATTTT
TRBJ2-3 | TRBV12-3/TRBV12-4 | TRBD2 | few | CASRSAGGPGDTQYF | TGTGCCAGCAGATCAGCGGGAGGGCCTGGTGATACGCAGTATTTT
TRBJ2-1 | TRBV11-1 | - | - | CASSSPGSSSPIYSSYNEQFF | TGTGCCAGCAGCTCCCCGGGGTCCTCTTCTCCAATTTATTCCTCCTACAATGAGCAGTTCTTC
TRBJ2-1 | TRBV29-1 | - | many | CSAIDGFRNEQFF | TGCAGCGCTATTGATGGGTTCCGCAATGAGCAGTTCTTC
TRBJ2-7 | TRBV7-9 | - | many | CASTISGRPYEQYF | TGTGCCAGCACCATTAGCGGACGTCCCTACGAGCAGTACTTC
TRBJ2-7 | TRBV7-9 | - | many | CASSGSGFSYEQYF | TGTGCCAGCAGCGGTTCCGGGTTTTCCTACGAGCAGTACTTC
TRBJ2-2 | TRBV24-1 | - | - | CATSDTTPRRGPGELFF | TGTGCCACCAGTGATACCACCCCAAGAAGAGGGCCCGGGGAGCTGTTTTTT
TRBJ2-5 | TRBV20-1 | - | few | CSARDPGVWETQYF | TGCAGTGCTAGAGACCCGGGGGTCTGGGAGACCCAGTACTTC
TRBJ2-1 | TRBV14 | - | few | CASSLRGFWGDEQFF | TGTGCCAGCAGCCTAAGGGGGTTTTGGGGGGATGAGCAGTTCTTC
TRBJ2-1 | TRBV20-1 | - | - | CSARDVSGGLSWNEQFF | TGCAGTGCTAGAGATGTCTCTGGCGGGCTAAGTTGGAATGAGCAGTTCTTC
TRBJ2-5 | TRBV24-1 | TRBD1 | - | CATSRTGGPLGQETQYF | TGTGCCACCAGTAGGACAGGGGGCCCCCTGGGACAAGAGACCCAGTACTTC
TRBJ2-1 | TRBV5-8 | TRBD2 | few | CASSLEGLARGHEQFF | TGTGCCAGCAGCTTGGAGGGACTAGCGCGAGGACATGAGCAGTTCTTC
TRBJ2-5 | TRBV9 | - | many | CASSVGALKETQYF | TGTGCCAGCAGCGTCGGGGCCCTAAAAGAGACCCAGTACTTC
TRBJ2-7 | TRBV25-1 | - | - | CASSPGRTLLGEQYF | TGTGCCAGCAGTCCAGGGCGGACCCTACTGGGAGAGCAGTACTTC
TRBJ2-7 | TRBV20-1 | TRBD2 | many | CSARVVAGVYGEQYF | TGCAGTGCTAGAGTAGTAGCGGGAGTTTACGGCGAGCAGTACTTC
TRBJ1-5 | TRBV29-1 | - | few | CSVEDGGLNQPQHF | TGCAGCGTTGAAGACGGGGGGCTCAATCAGCCCCAGCATTTT
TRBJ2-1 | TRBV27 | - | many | CASSFRSATSYNEQFF | TGTGCCAGCAGTTTTAGGAGCGCTACATCCTACAATGAGCAGTTCTTC
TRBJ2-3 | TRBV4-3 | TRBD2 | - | CASSQELAGLTDTQYF | TGCGCCAGCAGCCAAGAGCTAGCGGGCCTCACAGATACGCAGTATTTT
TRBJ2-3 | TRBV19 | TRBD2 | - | CASSVLAGDTPDTQYF | TGTGCCAGCAGTGTACTAGCGGGCGATACACCAGATACGCAGTATTTT
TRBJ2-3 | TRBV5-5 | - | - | CASSSGTHITDTQYF | TGTGCCAGCAGCTCCGGGACACACATCACAGATACGCAGTATTTT
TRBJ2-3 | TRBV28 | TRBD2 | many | CASSRLAELVADTQYF | TGTGCCAGCAGTAGACTAGCGGAATTGGTGGCAGATACGCAGTATTTT
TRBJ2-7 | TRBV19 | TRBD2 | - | CASSWGVTSGNFYEQYF | TGTGCCAGTAGTTGGGGGGTGACTAGCGGGAACTTCTACGAGCAGTACTTC
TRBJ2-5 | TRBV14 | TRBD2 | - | CASSQDRRTSGRARETQYF | TGTGCCAGCAGCCAAGATCGGAGGACTAGCGGGAGGGCCCGAGAGACCCAGTACTTC
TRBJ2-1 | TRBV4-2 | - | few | CASSQQTLISYNEQFF | TGTGCCAGCAGCCAACAGACCCTCATCTCCTACAATGAGCAGTTCTTC
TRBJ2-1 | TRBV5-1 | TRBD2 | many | CASSPGAGVYNEQFF | TGCGCCAGCAGCCCTGGAGCGGGAGTCTACAATGAGCAGTTCTTC
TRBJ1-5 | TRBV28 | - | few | CASSEHPTPQHF | TGTGCCAGCAGTGAACATCCCACACCCCAGCATTTT
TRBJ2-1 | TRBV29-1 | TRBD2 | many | CSVVGTTDLRGEQFF | TGCAGCGTTGTTGGGACTACCGATTTAAGGGGTGAGCAGTTCTTC
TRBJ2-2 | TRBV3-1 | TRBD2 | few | CASNTLKLAGTGELFF | TGTGCCAGCAACACGCTTAAACTAGCGGGAACCGGGGAGCTGTTTTTT
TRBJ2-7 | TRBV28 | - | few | CASSTRGIEQYF | TGTGCCAGCAGTACCCGGGGGATTGAGCAGTACTTC
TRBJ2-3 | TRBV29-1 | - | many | CSVVRATDTQYF | TGCAGCGTTGTCAGGGCGACAGATACGCAGTATTTT